This entry lists 2 T cell receptor beta chains sequenced from one sample in a study of blood T cell repertoires in COVID-19. Clones were read by immunoSEQ multiplex PCR, and TCRdb kept only the in-frame ones, dropping some. The sample consists of 140,000 or so clones, 85% of them appearing once. The material sequenced was PBMCs or T cells enriched from blood (not recorded which). The receptors were gathered from a woman in her forties who had recovered from COVID-19.

The chain employs TRBV9 and TRBJ2-7; 9 bases are shared with TRBD1. Germline trimming cut 4 bases from V and 4 bases from J; bases unmatched to any gene: 6. This CDR3 region has 14 residues. Germline V CDR1 and CDR2: SGDLS, YYNGEE. CDR3 protein: CASSPSGQGYEQYF. CDR3 sequence (DNA): TGTGCCAGCAGCCCGAGTGGACAGGGGTACGAGCAGTACTTC.

V and J are TRBV6-5 and TRBJ1-2; TRBD1 matches 8 bases. Germline V CDR1 and CDR2: MNHEY, SVGAGI. The CDR3 loop spans 14 amino acids. Losses at the gene ends were 7 bases for V and 7 bases for J; bases not matched to a gene: 11. The DNA of the CDR3 is TGTGCCAGCATCAGGAACAGGGGGGAGGGTGGCTACACCTTC. This sequence encodes CASIRNRGEGGYTF.